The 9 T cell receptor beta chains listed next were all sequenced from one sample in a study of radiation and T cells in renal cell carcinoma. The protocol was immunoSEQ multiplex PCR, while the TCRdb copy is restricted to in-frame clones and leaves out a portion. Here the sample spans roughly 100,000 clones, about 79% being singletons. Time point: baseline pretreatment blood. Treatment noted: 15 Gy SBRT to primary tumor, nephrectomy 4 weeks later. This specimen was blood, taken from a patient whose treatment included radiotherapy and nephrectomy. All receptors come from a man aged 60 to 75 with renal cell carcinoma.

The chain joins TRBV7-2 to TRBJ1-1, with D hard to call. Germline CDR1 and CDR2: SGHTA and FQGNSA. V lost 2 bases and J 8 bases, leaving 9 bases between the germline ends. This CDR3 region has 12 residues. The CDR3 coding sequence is TGTGCCAGCAGCTTACTCCTCCCAGAAGCTTTCTTT. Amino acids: CASSLLLPEAFF.

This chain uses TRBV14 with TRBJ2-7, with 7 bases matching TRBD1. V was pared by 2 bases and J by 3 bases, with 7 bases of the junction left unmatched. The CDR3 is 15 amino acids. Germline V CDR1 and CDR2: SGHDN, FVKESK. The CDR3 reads CASSQSPGQLYEQYF. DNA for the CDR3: TGTGCCAGCAGCCAATCCCCGGGACAGCTCTACGAGCAGTACTTC. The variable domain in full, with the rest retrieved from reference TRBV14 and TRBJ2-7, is EAGVTQFPSHSVIEKGQTVTLRCDPISGHDNLYWYRRVMGKEIKFLLHFVKESKQDESGMPNNRFLAERTGGTYSTLKVQPAELEDSGVYFCASSQSPGQLYEQYFGPGTRLTVT.

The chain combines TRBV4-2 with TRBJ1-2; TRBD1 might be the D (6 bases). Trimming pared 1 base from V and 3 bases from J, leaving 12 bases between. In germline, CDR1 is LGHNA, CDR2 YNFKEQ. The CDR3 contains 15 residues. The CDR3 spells CASSQVQGSDYGYTF. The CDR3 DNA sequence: TGTGCCAGCAGCCAAGTACAGGGTAGCGACTATGGCTACACCTTC.

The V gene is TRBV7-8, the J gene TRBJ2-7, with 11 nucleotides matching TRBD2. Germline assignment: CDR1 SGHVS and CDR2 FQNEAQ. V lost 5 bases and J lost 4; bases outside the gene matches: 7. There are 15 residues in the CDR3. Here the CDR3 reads CASSATSGRKYEQYF. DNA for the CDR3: TGTGCCAGCAGCGCCACTAGCGGGAGAAAGTACGAGCAGTACTTC.

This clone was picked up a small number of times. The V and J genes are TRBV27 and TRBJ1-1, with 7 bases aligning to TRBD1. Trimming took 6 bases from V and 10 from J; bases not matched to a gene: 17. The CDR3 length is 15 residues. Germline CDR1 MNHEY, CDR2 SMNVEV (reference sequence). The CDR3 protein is CASRGTWDSRNRAFF. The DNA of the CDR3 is TGTGCCAGCAGGGGTACTTGGGACAGTAGAAATCGAGCTTTCTTT.

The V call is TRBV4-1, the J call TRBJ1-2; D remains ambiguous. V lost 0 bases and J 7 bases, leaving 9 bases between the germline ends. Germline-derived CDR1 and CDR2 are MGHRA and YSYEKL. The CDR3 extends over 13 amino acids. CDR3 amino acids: CASSQESGLGYTF. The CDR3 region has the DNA TGCGCCAGCAGCCAAGAATCCGGGCTTGGCTACACCTTC.

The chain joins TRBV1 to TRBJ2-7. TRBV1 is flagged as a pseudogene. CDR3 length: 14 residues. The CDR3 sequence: CTSSRRSPSYEQYF. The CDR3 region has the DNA TGCACCAGCAGCCGAAGGTCACCGTCCTACGAGCAGTACTTC.

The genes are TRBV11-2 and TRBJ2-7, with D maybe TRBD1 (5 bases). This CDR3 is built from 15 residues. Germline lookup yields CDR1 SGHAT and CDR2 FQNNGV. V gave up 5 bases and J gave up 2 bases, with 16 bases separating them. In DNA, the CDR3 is TGTGCCAGCAGCATTCAGGGCTCGATGGCCTACGAGCAGTACTTC. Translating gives CASSIQGSMAYEQYF.

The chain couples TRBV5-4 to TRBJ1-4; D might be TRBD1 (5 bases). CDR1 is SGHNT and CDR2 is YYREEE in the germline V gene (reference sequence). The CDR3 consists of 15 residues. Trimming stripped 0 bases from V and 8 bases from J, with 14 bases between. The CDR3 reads CASSLDPGQDEKLFF. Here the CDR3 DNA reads TGTGCCAGCAGCTTGGACCCAGGGCAAGACGAAAAACTGTTTTTT.